This T cell receptor (beta chain) emerged from a study of blood T cell repertoires in COVID-19. Study as a whole: Whether acute or convalescent, the COVID-19 samples came from the United States, Italy and Spain.

In the original processing: Amplified reference gene primers provided the basis for estimating nucleated cell counts. The table came from immunoSEQ multiplex PCR; TCRdb's copy has only in-frame clones and leaves some out. The V and J calls and the clone size are those of that table, but D and trimming were determined from the DNA. The sample holds about 350,000 clones, roughly nine tenths seen once. The length of the CDR3 is 15 residues. Germline V lookup: CDR1 MNHEY, CDR2 SVGAGI. The V end was cut by 0 bases, the J end by 3 bases, with 12 bases between. The V gene is TRBV6-5, the J gene TRBJ2-7; D might be TRBD2 (7 bases). This receptor was taken from a woman aged 60-75 years with COVID-19, enrolled during active disease. The sequenced sample consisted of peripheral blood. The CDR3 region is CASSYSRGGGYEQYF. CDR3 in DNA: TGTGCCAGCAGTTACTCGAGAGGGGGGGGCTACGAGCAGTACTTC.